This record concerns one T cell receptor beta chain sequence. The specificity of this receptor is unknown. No much larger clonotype is one base removed from it; base qualities were not supplied. This sample is part of a study of cytomegalovirus exposure and HLA in healthy donors (dated by TCRdb to the late 2010s). For the study in its entirety: In an earlier analysis of fewer than 750 of the donors, 276 Gb of sequence data and 117 million unique TCR beta sequences from about 190 million T cells were reported. Both class I and class II loci were covered by HLA typing, at four-digit resolution. Among the roughly 380 genotyped donors, 75% to 90% belonged to the genetic ancestry cluster associated with self-reported Caucasian donors. To predict cytomegalovirus infection status, the study combined high-throughput TCR immunosequencing, statistical association of individual TCRs with disease status, and machine learning. An early release that covered fewer than 800 HLA-typed donors contained approximately 320 gigabases of sequencing data and tens of millions of unique TCR sequences. To decide whether each TCR beta V gene segment behaved as functional or pseudogenic, an earlier analysis of some 580 of the donors relied on high-throughput TCR beta sequencing. All discovery cohort repertoires had been generated on a single sequencing platform. Along with the roughly 700-subject first cohort, a separate validation cohort of around 120 different subjects was used. In the later analysis, no new phenotypic data were used to find candidate immune exposures; instead, reliance was placed on TCR beta sequences and their occurrence across donors. A handful of DR-DQ haplotypes were handled as single units for association and clustering because linkage in the cohort was strong. The T cell repertoires of under 700 subjects were profiled by immunosequencing and related to cytomegalovirus serostatus. Donor age, sex, ethnicity and CMV serostatus were compiled together with the repertoire data. Typing coverage differed by locus: A, B, C, DRB1 and DQB1 were typed in about 620-640 donors, DQA1 in 500 to 550, DPA1 in some 610, and DPB1 in 472. Genome-wide SNP genotypes for about 65% of the 666 donors were used in a later genetic analysis, which treated that subset as a discovery cohort. The study aimed to test whether signatures of past pathogen exposure could be identified by cataloging public T cell receptors. To study patterns of TCR occurrence, a later analysis re-analyzed previously published TCR beta repertoires from 550 to 800 donors and added high-resolution HLA genotyping. Across roughly 420 genotyped donors of the cohort, an average of roughly 230,000 unique TCR beta nucleotide sequences per donor were sequenced, and roughly 20% of those sequences were non-productive. Findings and caveats that apply to the study as a whole: A later analysis found that HLA-associated TCR beta chains were more clonally expanded and had lower generation probabilities than equally common non-associated chains. The cohort was sequenced for TCR beta chains only, and without alpha or paired-chain data the features that could be detected were limited. Because the 87-base-pair reads could not distinguish some IMGT-functional V segments, including TRBV6-2 and TRBV6-3, those segments were excluded. Immune exposure information for the cohort was limited to CMV serostatus. A few of the identified cytomegalovirus-associated TCR beta chains were confirmed in vitro to be specific for cytomegalovirus antigens. Assigning TCR associations to individual alleles was difficult when HLA alleles, especially DR and DQ, strongly co-occurred. A later analysis found that TCR association rates varied across HLA loci, with DRB1 alleles showing the most associated TCRs and HLA-C alleles the fewest. An association between a missense DCLRE1C variant and V-gene and J-gene trimming of TCR beta chains was found in a later genetic analysis and replicated in an independent cohort. The study gave a list of 150 to 200 TCR beta chains associated with cytomegalovirus. Correlated functional status among segregating V segments might reflect linkage disequilibrium, but an unknown experimental factor could not be ruled out. Because HLA typing was unavailable for some donors at each locus, only the typed subset was used in association tests. In a later analysis, around 15,000 TCR beta sequences were associated with specific HLA alleles at a false discovery rate of 0.05. A later genetic analysis reported fewer N-insertions in productive TCRs among donors in an Asian-associated ancestry cluster than the roughly 700-donor mean. Presence/absence analyses assumed roughly uniform sequencing depth across donors, an assumption that may not hold. The classifier was reported to diagnose cytomegalovirus status with high specificity and sensitivity in both the original cohort and the validation cohort. A cluster of highly shared sequence variants was judged likely to be a technical artifact of the sequencing pipeline. According to the authors, the approach could potentially be generalized to other disease states and immunological phenotypes. Most TCR sequences were observed very rarely across donors, whereas some public TCRs were present in many individuals. An earlier analysis of roughly 570 of the donors showed that most TCR beta V segments appeared in productive rearrangements either about 90% or about 30% of the time, which broadly matched IMGT annotations. Because counts were too low, about 15 rarely observed V segments, including chromosome 9 orphons, were left out of the earlier analysis of 500 to 750 of the donors. A further reported finding was that TCR beta sequences accurately predicted the HLA-A and HLA-B alleles for most subjects in the first cohort. A later analysis reported that several top co-occurrence clusters appeared linked to parvovirus B19, influenza, CMV and Epstein-Barr virus. A later analysis found that most CMV-associated TCR beta chains appeared HLA-restricted, with HLA associations seemingly driven largely by CMV exposure.

CDR1 and CDR2, per the germline V gene (reference sequence), are SEHNR and FQNEAQ. Measured from the cysteine to the phenylalanine, the CDR3 is 13 residues long. The sequence is cut down to CDR3 DNA, 39 bases in frame from base 1. Between the V and J ends, shortened by 5 bases and 2 bases respectively, the junction contains 10 bases. The method behind the library was the immunoSEQ multiplex PCR assay. For the multiplex PCR, a mixture combining 60 forward primers for TCR Vbeta segments and 13 reverse primers for TCR Jbeta segments was used. A multiplex PCR assay on genomic DNA amplified the CDR3 region of rearranged TCR beta genes. On the Illumina HiSeq System, the amplified TCR beta libraries were sequenced as 87-base-pair reads. Under the source paper's analysis protocol: A later analysis tallied around 87 million unique TCR beta chains across the 700 or so repertoires, and about 10 million of those chains were shared by two or more donors. Raw reads were error-corrected and collapsed into unique sequences with a nearest-neighbor algorithm that merged closely related sequences to remove PCR and sequencing errors. Alignment of CDR3 sequences to IMGT reference sequences was used to assign V, D and J gene segments. For a sequence to be retained, at least a six-nucleotide match to both a V gene segment and a J gene segment was required. A rearrangement counted as productive if the CDR3 had no stop codons and remained in frame with V and J, and every other rearrangement counted as non-productive. Following IMGT convention, CDR3 was defined as the stretch from the second conserved V-encoded cysteine up to the conserved J-encoded phenylalanine. The earlier analysis of 550 to 650 of the donors excluded any sequence lacking an unambiguous match to a single V gene segment. In an earlier analysis of about 590 of the donors, a V segment was called functional when productive rearrangements were above 56.7%, and segregating when the standard deviation between donors exceeded 5%. A statistical classification framework was built to diagnose cytomegalovirus status from the catalog of TCR beta chain sequences. In a later analysis, TCR nucleotide sequences were compared against IMGT/GENE-DB human TR gene sequences so that V and J genes could be assigned. Using the TCRdist pipeline, a later analysis assigned CDR3 sequences along with most-parsimonious VDJ recombination scenarios. In a later analysis, each TCR beta chain was defined by its CDR3 amino acid sequence together with its V-gene family, and reads lacking a unique V-gene family were excluded. In a later analysis, 500 to 650 highly shared, low-generation-probability nucleotide sequences were removed to address suspected cross-contamination and a sequencing artifact. In a later analysis, a clonal expansion index was calculated for each public chain from normalized within-repertoire ranks of inferred template counts. In a later analysis, generation probabilities were computed with a VDJ recombination model fitted to out-of-frame rearrangements, and the resulting probabilities were checked against IGoR. A later analysis scored TCR-TCR, TCR-HLA and TCR-CMV co-occurrence with hypergeometric tests, applying a repertoire-size bias correction to TCR pairs. To estimate false discovery rates, a later analysis permuted the HLA or CMV assignments 20 times. In a later analysis, co-occurring TCRs were grouped with DBSCAN, and TCRdist sequence similarity was added when clustering was performed within HLA-allele-positive subsets. Repertoires with fewer than 30,000 or more than 120,000 public chains were left out of co-occurrence clustering, as were about 5 repertoires with anomalous nucleotide sharing. TCRdb re-hosts the immuneACCESS table, in-frame sequences only. Its copies lack some clones; in the studies checked, an unresolved V gene accounts for under half of them, and the cause for the rest is not known. Clonal size and the V and J genes are those of that table, whereas D and trimming came from the DNA. The sample includes around 130,000 clones, with about three quarters observed a single time. The top ten clonotypes cover less than 3.5% of the sample.

In total, 630 or so healthy bone marrow donors made up the cohort. Cohort members were all nominally healthy when sampled, although unrecorded immune exposures were likely present. CMV serostatus was recorded as positive for about 300 and negative for about 55% of the roughly 670 cohort members, whereas no CMV serostatus was recorded for the donor in question. A peripheral blood sample was collected from each donor, and TCR beta sequencing was performed on peripheral blood mononuclear cells. The Qiagen DNeasy Blood Extraction Kit was used to extract genomic DNA from the blood cell samples. Recombination connected TRBV7-9 to TRBJ2-7; no D gene can be assigned with confidence. This receptor was taken from a human donor in good health. Material: PBMCs. This receptor carries the CDR3 CASSLPDTYEQYF. The nucleotides are TGTGCCAGCAGCCTACCCGACACCTACGAGCAGTACTTC.